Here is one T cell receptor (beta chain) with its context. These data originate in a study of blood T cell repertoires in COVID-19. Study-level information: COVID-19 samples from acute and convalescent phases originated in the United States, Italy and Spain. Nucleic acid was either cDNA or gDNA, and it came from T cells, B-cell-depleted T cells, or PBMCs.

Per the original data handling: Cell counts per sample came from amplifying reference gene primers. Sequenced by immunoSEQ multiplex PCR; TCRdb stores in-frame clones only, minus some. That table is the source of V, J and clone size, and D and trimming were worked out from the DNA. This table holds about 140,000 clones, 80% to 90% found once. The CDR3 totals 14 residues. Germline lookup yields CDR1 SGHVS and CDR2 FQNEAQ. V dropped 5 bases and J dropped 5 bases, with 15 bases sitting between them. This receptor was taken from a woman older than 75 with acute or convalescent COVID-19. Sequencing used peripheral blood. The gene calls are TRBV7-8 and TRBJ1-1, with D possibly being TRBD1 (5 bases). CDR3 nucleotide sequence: TGTGCCAGCAGCGTTCGGGGGAGGTATACTGAAGCTTTCTTT. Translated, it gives CASSVRGRYTEAFF.